The 24 T cell receptor beta chains reported below all come from one sample, sequenced in a study of cytomegalovirus exposure and HLA in healthy donors. Amplification used 60 Vbeta primers and 13 Jbeta primers. Measured with immunoSEQ multiplex PCR; TCRdb has only the in-frame clones, and not every one. The table lists about 110,000 clones, over 70% of them singletons, with about 2.3% in the top ten. The sample comprised PBMCs. All receptors come from a man aged 25-45 years in good health and CMV-seronegative.

The V and J genes are TRBV11-2 and TRBJ2-2; no clear D. Deletions cut 5 bases from V and 5 bases from J, with 9 bases between. The germline V gene encodes CDR1 SGHAT and CDR2 FQNNGV. The CDR3 runs 13 residues. The CDR3 DNA sequence: TGTGCCAGCAGCCAATCCAATACCGGGGAGCTGTTTTTT. It is translated as CASSQSNTGELFF.

The gene calls are TRBV28 and TRBJ1-5; the D gene is possibly TRBD1 (5 bases). The CDR3 length is 15 residues. Trimming took 5 bases from V and 7 from J, leaving 18 bases between them. Looked up from germline, CDR1 is MDHEN and CDR2 is SYDVKM. For the CDR3, the DNA is TGTGCCAGCAGTCCCCCCGGGGGGTTGGAGCAGCCCCAGCATTTT. The encoded protein is CASSPPGGLEQPQHF.

The V gene is TRBV9, the J gene TRBJ1-6; the D gene is possibly TRBD1 (6 bases). The V end lost 5 bases, the J end lost 5 bases, and 11 bases lay between the germline ends. The germline V gene encodes CDR1 SGDLS and CDR2 YYNGEE. This CDR3 comprises 14 residues. CDR3 bases: TGTGCCAGCAGTCGGGGGGGCCATAATTCACCCCTCCACTTT. It encodes CASSRGGHNSPLHF.

There are many counts of this clone. V is TRBV6-1 and J is TRBJ2-1; 11 nucleotides agree with TRBD2. Germline V CDR1 and CDR2: MNHNS, SASEGT. Losses at the gene ends were 6 bases for V and 4 bases for J; bases not matched to a gene: 5. The CDR3 has 15 residues. The CDR3 DNA sequence: TGTGCCAGCAGCCAAACTAGCGGGGGATACAATGAGCAGTTCTTC. It translates to CASSQTSGGYNEQFF.

This clone showed up just a few times. The CDR3 coding sequence is TGTGCCAGCAGTGAAGCGCTGTTACAGGGGGCGAAGGTCGAGCAGTACTTC. The encoded protein is CASSEALLQGAKVEQYF. The genes are TRBV2 and TRBJ2-7, with TRBD1 matching over 9 bases. The CDR3 is made up of 17 amino acids. Trimming at V came to 0 bases and at J to 6 bases, leaving 12 bases not matched to a gene. Germline V gene lookup returns CDR1 SNHLY and CDR2 FYNNEI.

This rearrangement joins TRBV4-1 to TRBJ1-1, with 11 bases aligning to TRBD1. V dropped 4 bases and J dropped 0; count of bases not matched to a gene: 4. CDR3 length: 16 amino acids. Germline V lookup: CDR1 MGHRA, CDR2 YSYEKL. CDR3: CASSLGQGGMNTEAFF. In nucleotides, the CDR3 is TGCGCCAGCAGCCTGGGACAGGGGGGAATGAACACTGAAGCTTTCTTT.

This chain uses TRBV6-4 with TRBJ1-4; the D gene is possibly TRBD1 (6 bases). Germline-derived CDR1 and CDR2 are MRHNA and SNTAGT. V lost 10 bases and J lost 9, with 21 bases in between. This CDR3 is built from 14 residues. CDR3 region: CATWGGGYRQKLFF. Here the CDR3 DNA reads TGTGCCACATGGGGTGGGGGCTATCGCCAAAAACTGTTTTTT.

The gene calls are TRBV10-3 and TRBJ1-3, with 9 bases aligning to TRBD1. Germline assignment: CDR1 ENHRY and CDR2 SYGVKD. Trimming removed 5 bases from V and 8 bases from J; junction bases left unmatched: 7. CDR3 length: 14 residues. DNA of the CDR3: TGTGCCATCAGTTTTACAGGGGGCGCGGACACCATATATTTT. Protein product: CAISFTGGADTIYF.

By proportion, this clone is medium-sized. The V and J genes are TRBV19 and TRBJ1-2; D is uncertain. Germline CDR1 reads LNHDA; CDR2 reads SQIVND (reference sequence). Trimming removed 8 bases at V and 1 base at J, with 8 bases between. The length of the CDR3 is 12 residues. In DNA form, the CDR3 reads TGTGCCAGTTCCCCTCTTAACTATGGCTACACCTTC. This encodes CASSPLNYGYTF.

The chain combines TRBV18 with TRBJ2-7; 8 nucleotides match TRBD1. The ends lost 3 bases at V and 0 bases at J; junction bases unmatched: 4. The CDR3 loop spans 15 amino acids. The germline CDR1 and CDR2 sequences are KGHSH and LQKENI. CDR3 sequence: CASSPGTGSSYEQYF. The CDR3 DNA reads TGTGCCAGCTCACCCGGGACAGGAAGCTCCTACGAGCAGTACTTC.

This clone occurred once. The CDR3 coding sequence is TGTGCCAGCAGCCCGAACAGGGCAGGAGAGCAGTTCTTC. As protein: CASSPNRAGEQFF. The chain combines TRBV7-9 with TRBJ2-1, with TRBD1 as a possible D gene (6 bases). Looked up from germline, CDR1 is SEHNR and CDR2 is FQNEAQ (reference sequence). Between the trimmed V and J ends, which lost 5 bases and 10 bases, there was a span of 15 bases. CDR3 size: 13 residues.

This chain joins TRBV5-1 and TRBJ2-7; 10 nucleotides line up with TRBD2. CDR3 size: 17 residues. Trimming at V came to 4 bases and at J to 6 bases, leaving 16 bases not matched to a gene. The germline V gene encodes CDR1 SGHRS and CDR2 YFSETQ. CDR3 sequence (DNA): TGCGCCAGCAGCAATAGTGTGGGTCCGGGACTAGCGAGCGAGCAGTACTTC. This encodes CASSNSVGPGLASEQYF.

The V and J genes are TRBV7-3 and TRBJ1-1; D gene ambiguous. V was clipped by 10 bases and J by 4 bases, with 16 bases between them. From germline, CDR1 is SGHTA and CDR2 FQGTGA. The length of the CDR3 is 13 residues. The CDR3 nucleotides are TGTGCCACAAAAAGGACGGAGGGCACTGAAGCTTTCTTT. Translation gives CATKRTEGTEAFF.

This clone was detected only once. The chain has TRBV7-9 and TRBJ2-3; no clear D gene. Germline CDR1 is SEHNR and CDR2 is FQNEAQ (reference sequence). The V gene lost 7 bases and the J gene lost 3 bases, with 14 bases spanning the gap. The CDR3 is 14 residues long. CDR3 coding DNA: TGTGCCAGCACCAAGTTCGGGTCAACAGATACGCAGTATTTT. Protein: CASTKFGSTDTQYF.

The V call is TRBV19, the J call TRBJ1-6, with D possibly TRBD1 on 5 matching bases. Looked up from germline, CDR1 is LNHDA and CDR2 is SQIVND (reference sequence). Between the trimmed V and J ends, which lost 4 bases and 10 bases, there was a span of 11 bases. CDR3 size: 13 residues. The chain's CDR3 is CASSTRQRSPLHF. CDR3 bases: TGTGCCAGTAGTACCCGACAGAGATCACCCCTCCACTTT.

J is TRBJ2-7 and V is TRBV6-5; TRBD2 aligns across 8 bases. The length of the CDR3 is 15 residues. The germline CDR1 and CDR2 sequences are MNHEY and SVGAGI. Trimming removed 8 bases from V and 0 bases from J; junction bases left unmatched: 9. The CDR3, as DNA: TGTGCCAGCCTGTATGGGAGCGGGGGCTCCTACGAGCAGTACTTC. It specifies CASLYGSGGSYEQYF.

This clone was observed a handful of times. The chain uses TRBV10-2 and TRBJ2-7; D remains ambiguous. The CDR3 has 15 amino acids. V gave up 7 bases and J gave up 0 bases, with 16 bases separating them. Germline V CDR1 and CDR2: WSHSY, SAAADI. The CDR3 sequence is CASNSDSPSSYEQYF. CDR3 bases: TGCGCCAGCAATTCTGACTCGCCGAGCTCCTACGAGCAGTACTTC.

The rearrangement joins TRBV19 to TRBJ2-2; D unresolved. This CDR3 region has 11 residues. The germline V and J ends were trimmed by 4 bases and 11 bases, with 8 bases remaining between them. Germline CDR1 reads LNHDA; CDR2 reads SQIVND (reference sequence). The CDR3 sequence is CASSTLAELFF. The DNA for the CDR3 is TGTGCCAGTAGTACTTTGGCTGAGCTGTTTTTT.

This chain joins TRBV15 and TRBJ2-4; a weak D match, TRBD2 (6 bases). Germline values: CDR1 LNHNV, CDR2 YYDKDF (reference sequence). The length of the CDR3 is 15 residues. The V and J ends lost 1 base and 7 bases respectively, with 14 bases between them. The DNA of the CDR3 is TGTGCCACCAGCAGAGTTATGGAGGGTGTTAACATTCAGTACTTC. This sequence encodes CATSRVMEGVNIQYF.

V usage is TRBV11-1 and J usage is TRBJ2-3; D is possibly TRBD2 (6 bases). The CDR3 loop spans 17 amino acids. Germline V gene lookup returns CDR1 SGHAT and CDR2 FQDESV (reference sequence). V shed 6 bases and J shed 4 bases, with 23 bases lying between them. CDR3 region: CASSRIPGLRRADTQYF. The CDR3 DNA follows: TGTGCCAGCAGTAGAATCCCGGGACTGAGACGGGCAGATACGCAGTATTTT.

The chain recombines TRBV6-4 with TRBJ2-3; tentatively, D is TRBD1 (5 bases). Trimming stripped 7 bases from V and 6 bases from J, with 14 bases between. The CDR3 is made up of 13 amino acids. The V gene's germline CDR1 is MRHNA and CDR2 SNTAGT. DNA of the CDR3: TGTGCCAGCAATCGAAGCCCAGGGGATACGCAGTATTTT. Translation gives CASNRSPGDTQYF.

This chain uses TRBV5-1 with TRBJ2-5; 7 positions match TRBD1. The CDR3 runs 12 residues. Trimming cost V 4 bases and J 9 bases; bases outside gene matches: 6. CDR1 and CDR2 (germline): SGHRS, YFSETQ. The CDR3 here is CASSRDRGAQYF. As DNA, the CDR3 is TGCGCCAGCAGCCGGGACAGAGGGGCCCAGTACTTC.

The rearrangement joins TRBV9 to TRBJ2-2; a weak D match, TRBD2 (5 bases). Germline V gives CDR1 SGDLS, CDR2 YYNGEE. V lost 4 bases, J lost 3 bases, and 13 bases lay in between. CDR3 length equals 15 residues. The CDR3 coding sequence is TGTGCCAGCAGCCCCACTAGGTCGGACACCGGGGAGCTGTTTTTT. Its protein is CASSPTRSDTGELFF.

The CDR3 bases are TGTGCCAGCAGCACCAGCGGGGGGGCCGGAGAGACCCAGTACTTC. The encoded protein is CASSTSGGAGETQYF. The chain carries TRBV7-3 and TRBJ2-5, with 10 nucleotides matching TRBD2. This CDR3 region has 15 residues. With V trimmed by 5 bases and J by 4 bases, 7 bases remained unmatched. CDR1 and CDR2 (germline): SGHTA, FQGTGA.